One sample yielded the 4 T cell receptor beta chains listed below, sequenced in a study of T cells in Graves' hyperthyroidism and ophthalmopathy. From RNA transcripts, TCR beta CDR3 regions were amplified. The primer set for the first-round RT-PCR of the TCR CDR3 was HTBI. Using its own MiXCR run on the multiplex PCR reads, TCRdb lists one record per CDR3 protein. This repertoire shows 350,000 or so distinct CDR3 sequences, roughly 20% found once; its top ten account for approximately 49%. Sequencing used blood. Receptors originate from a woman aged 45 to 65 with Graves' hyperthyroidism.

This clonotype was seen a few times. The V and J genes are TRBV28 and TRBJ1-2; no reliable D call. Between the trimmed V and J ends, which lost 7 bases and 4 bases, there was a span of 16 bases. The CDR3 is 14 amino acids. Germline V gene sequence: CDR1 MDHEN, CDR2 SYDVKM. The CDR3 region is CASTRAARGYGYTF. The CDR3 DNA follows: TGTGCCAGCACCCGGGCGGCTCGGGGCTATGGCTACACCTTC.

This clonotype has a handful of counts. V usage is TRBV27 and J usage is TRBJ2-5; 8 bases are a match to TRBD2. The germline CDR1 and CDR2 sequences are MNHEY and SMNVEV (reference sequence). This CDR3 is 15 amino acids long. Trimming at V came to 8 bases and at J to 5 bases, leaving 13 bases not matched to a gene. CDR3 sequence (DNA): TGTGCCAGCCATTCCATCGGGGGGGCCTCGGAGACCCAGTACTTC. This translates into CASHSIGGASETQYF.

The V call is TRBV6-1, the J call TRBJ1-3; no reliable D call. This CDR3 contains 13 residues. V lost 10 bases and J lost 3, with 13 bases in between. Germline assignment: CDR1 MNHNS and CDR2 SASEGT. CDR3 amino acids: CAIDSGVGNTIYF. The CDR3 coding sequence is TGTGCCATCGACTCCGGGGTTGGAAACACCATATATTTT.

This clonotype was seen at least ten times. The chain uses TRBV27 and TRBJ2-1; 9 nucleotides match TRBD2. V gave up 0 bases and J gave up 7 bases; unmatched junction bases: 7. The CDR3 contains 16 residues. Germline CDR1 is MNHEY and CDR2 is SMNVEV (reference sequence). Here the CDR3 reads CASSLSAGGPPNEQFF. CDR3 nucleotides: TGTGCCAGCAGTTTATCCGCGGGAGGGCCCCCTAATGAGCAGTTCTTC.